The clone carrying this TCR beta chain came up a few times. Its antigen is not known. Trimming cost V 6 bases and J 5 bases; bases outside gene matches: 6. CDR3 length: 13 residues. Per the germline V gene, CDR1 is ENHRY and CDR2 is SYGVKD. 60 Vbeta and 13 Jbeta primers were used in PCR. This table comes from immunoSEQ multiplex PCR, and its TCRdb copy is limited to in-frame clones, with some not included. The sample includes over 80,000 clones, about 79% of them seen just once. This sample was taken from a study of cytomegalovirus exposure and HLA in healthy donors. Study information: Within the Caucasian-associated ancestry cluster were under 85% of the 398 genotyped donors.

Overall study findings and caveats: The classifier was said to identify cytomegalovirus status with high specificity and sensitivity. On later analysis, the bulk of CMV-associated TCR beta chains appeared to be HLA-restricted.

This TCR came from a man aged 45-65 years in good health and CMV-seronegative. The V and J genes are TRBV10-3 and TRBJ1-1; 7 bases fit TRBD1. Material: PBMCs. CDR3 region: CAIRRGTATEAFF. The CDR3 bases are TGTGCCATCAGGAGAGGGACAGCTACTGAAGCTTTCTTT.